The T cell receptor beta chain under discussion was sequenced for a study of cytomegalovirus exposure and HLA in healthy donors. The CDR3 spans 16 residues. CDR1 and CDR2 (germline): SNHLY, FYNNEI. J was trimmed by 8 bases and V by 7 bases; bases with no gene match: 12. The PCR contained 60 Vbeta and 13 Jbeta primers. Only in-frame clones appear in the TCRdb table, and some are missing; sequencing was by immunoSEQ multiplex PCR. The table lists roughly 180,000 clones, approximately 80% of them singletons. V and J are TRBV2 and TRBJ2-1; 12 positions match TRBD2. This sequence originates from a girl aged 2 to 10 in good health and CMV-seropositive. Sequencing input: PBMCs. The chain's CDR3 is CASKHSSGLAGHEQFF. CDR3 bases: TGTGCCAGCAAGCATTCTTCGGGACTAGCGGGCCATGAGCAGTTCTTC.